This TCR beta chain was found in a study of T cell changes during pregnancy in multiple sclerosis. Trimming cost V 2 bases and J 3 bases; bases outside gene matches: 6. Germline-derived CDR1 and CDR2 are MNHNY and SVGAGI (reference sequence). The CDR3 sequence is 15 residues long. Clones were read by immunoSEQ multiplex PCR, and TCRdb kept only the in-frame ones, dropping some. The sample consists of 30,000 to 45,000 clones, 91% of them appearing once. The receptor was derived from a female donor in good health, enrolled as a control in a pregnancy study. Sample: CD4+ T cells from peripheral blood mononuclear cells, taken in the second trimester of pregnancy. V is TRBV6-6 and J is TRBJ1-2, with 7 bases fitting TRBD1. DNA for the CDR3: TGTGCCAGCAGTTACGGTAGGACAGGCGACTATGGCTACACCTTC. Translation: CASSYGRTGDYGYTF.